Listed here are 25 T cell receptor beta chains from one sample, sequenced in a study of blood T cell repertoires in COVID-19. The method was immunoSEQ multiplex PCR; TCRdb's version includes in-frame clones alone and lacks a portion of them. This sample has tens of thousands of clones, with about 86% found just once. The specimen sequenced was peripheral blood. These receptor sequences come from a man between 45 and 60 years old with active COVID-19.

The V gene is TRBV7-9, the J gene TRBJ2-2; 9 positions agree with TRBD1. Germline V gene sequence: CDR1 SEHNR, CDR2 FQNEAQ (reference sequence). The CDR3 contains 15 residues. The J segment lost 4 bases and the V segment lost 4 bases, leaving 4 bases of the junction unmatched. The chain's CDR3 is CASSSRTGVTGELFF. CDR3 bases: TGTGCCAGCAGCTCCCGGACAGGGGTCACCGGGGAGCTGTTTTTT.

J is TRBJ1-1 and V is TRBV11-3; 10 bases line up with TRBD1. Trimming took 5 bases from V and 3 from J; bases not matched to a gene: 6. This CDR3 spans 15 amino acids. Looked up from germline, CDR1 is SGHNT and CDR2 is YENEEA. CDR3 DNA sequence: TGTGCCAGCAGCCCGAAGACAGGGGGCTACACTGAAGCTTTCTTT. Translated: CASSPKTGGYTEAFF.

A word on this clone: Other DNA sequences in the sample encode the same CDR3. Written as DNA, the CDR3 is TGTGCCAGCAGCCGGACAGGGAATCCCGTCCTGACTTTC. Translation: CASSRTGNPVLTF. The chain couples TRBV27 to TRBJ2-6, with TRBD1 matching 8 bases. Trimming at V came to 6 bases and at J to 12 bases, leaving 7 bases not matched to a gene. Germline assignment: CDR1 MNHEY and CDR2 SMNVEV (reference sequence). This CDR3 has 13 residues.

J is TRBJ1-1 and V is TRBV5-4; tentative D call: TRBD1 (5 bases). With 4 bases removed from V and 2 bases from J, the gap between germline ends came to 15 bases. Germline CDR1 is SGHNT and CDR2 is YYREEE (reference sequence). This CDR3 comprises 15 residues. The CDR3 DNA reads as TGTGCCAGCAGCCCCGCGGGACCGGTAAACACTGAAGCTTTCTTT. Translating gives CASSPAGPVNTEAFF.

V usage is TRBV28 and J usage is TRBJ2-5, with a tentative D call TRBD1 (5 bases). Trimming took off 5 bases at V and 5 bases at J, with 6 bases between the two ends. The CDR3 spans 11 residues. Germline V gives CDR1 MDHEN, CDR2 SYDVKM. CDR3 nucleotides: TGTGCCAGCAGTAGACAGGAGACCCAGTACTTC. Translated, it gives CASSRQETQYF. The variable domain in full, completed from reference TRBV28 and TRBJ2-5, reads DVKVTQSSRYLVKRTGEKVFLECVQDMDHENMFWYRQDPGLGLRLIYFSYDVKMKEKGDIPEGYSVSREKKERFSLILESASTNQTSMYLCASSRQETQYFGPGTRLLVL.

The chain is built from TRBV7-2 and TRBJ2-1; the D gene is possibly TRBD2 (6 bases). V lost 4 bases and J 1 base, leaving 11 bases between the germline ends. From germline, CDR1 is SGHTA and CDR2 FQGNSA. The length of the CDR3 is 15 residues. The CDR3, as DNA: TGTGCCAGCAGCTACTCTGGGACTTCCTACAATGAGCAGTTCTTC. Amino acids: CASSYSGTSYNEQFF. The full variable domain, completed using reference TRBV7-2 and TRBJ2-1, is GAGVSQSPSNKVTEKGKDVELRCDPISGHTALYWYRQSLGQGLEFLIYFQGNSAPDKSGLPSDRFSAERTGGSVSTLTIQRTQQEDSAVYLCASSYSGTSYNEQFFGPGTRLTVL.

The chain couples TRBV5-1 to TRBJ1-1; D ambiguous. CDR1 is SGHRS, CDR2 YFSETQ, per germline. This CDR3 is 14 amino acids long. V was cut by 5 bases and J by 8 bases, with 19 bases left in between. The CDR3 DNA reads as TGCGCCAGCAGGCGGGGTCCGGGCGCCAGCGAAGCTTTCTTT. Translating gives CASRRGPGASEAFF.

This clone appeared a single time. The chain joins TRBV27 to TRBJ1-2; the match to TRBD1 covers 7 bases. J gave up 4 bases and V 4 bases, and 9 bases lay outside the gene matches. The CDR3 contains 15 residues. CDR1 and CDR2 (germline): MNHEY, SMNVEV (reference sequence). This chain's CDR3 is CASSSTGTAFYGYTF. CDR3 in DNA: TGTGCCAGCAGTTCCACCGGGACAGCTTTCTATGGCTACACCTTC.

The chain carries TRBV24-1 and TRBJ2-1, with TRBD1 identical over 7 bases. The germline gives CDR1 KGHDR, CDR2 SFDVKD. After removal of 2 bases from V and 5 bases from J, the junction contained 11 bases not matched to a gene. This CDR3 has 17 amino acids. The CDR3 region is CATSDSGTVGPNNEQFF. CDR3 in DNA: TGTGCCACCAGTGATTCTGGGACAGTAGGGCCGAACAATGAGCAGTTCTTC.

The chain couples TRBV7-6 to TRBJ2-3; no clear D. Trimming cost V 2 bases and J 4 bases, with 7 bases left between them. Germline CDR1 SGHVS, CDR2 FNYEAQ. There are 13 residues in the CDR3. The CDR3 protein is CASSLIGADTQYF. CDR3 coding DNA: TGTGCCAGCAGCTTAATTGGAGCAGATACGCAGTATTTT.

To note about this clone: One end of the junction varies from germline; a read error may be responsible. The rearrangement links TRBV6-6 to TRBJ2-3; weak D call: TRBD1 (6 bases). The CDR3 is made up of 13 amino acids. The germline V gene has CDR1 MNHNY and CDR2 SVGAGI (reference sequence). CDR3 residues: CASRYLGGDTQYF. CDR3 coding DNA: TGTGCCAGCAGATACTTAGGGGGAGATACGCAGTATTTT.

V is TRBV4-2 and J is TRBJ2-3; D is possibly TRBD2 (7 bases). This CDR3 is built from 15 residues. CDR1 is LGHNA, CDR2 YNFKEQ, per germline. Trimming took 3 bases from V and 2 from J, leaving 12 bases between them. The CDR3 DNA sequence: TGTGCCAGCAGCCACGAGGGGGGGCTCACAGATACGCAGTATTTT. The encoded protein is CASSHEGGLTDTQYF.

V is TRBV13 and J is TRBJ1-6; a possible D gene is TRBD1 (5 bases). The CDR3 length is 15 residues. The V end lost 4 bases, the J end lost 5 bases, and 12 bases lay between the germline ends. CDR1 is PRHDT and CDR2 is FYEKMQ in the germline V gene (reference sequence). CDR3 DNA sequence: TGTGCCAGCAGCTACGGACAACGGGATAATTCACCCCTCCACTTT. Translation: CASSYGQRDNSPLHF.

V usage is TRBV9 and J usage is TRBJ2-1; D is possibly TRBD1 (5 bases). The CDR3 consists of 15 residues. Germline CDR1 is SGDLS and CDR2 is YYNGEE. V lost 4 bases and J 5 bases, leaving 16 bases between the germline ends. CDR3 sequence: CASSKFQGLNNEQFF. The CDR3 DNA is TGTGCCAGCAGCAAATTCCAGGGCTTAAACAATGAGCAGTTCTTC.

A single count supports this clone. CDR3 sequence reads: CASRPTGGYEQYF. The CDR3 DNA reads as TGTGCCAGCAGGCCGACGGGGGGCTACGAGCAGTACTTC. The chain links TRBV6-5 to TRBJ2-7; 7 nucleotides align to TRBD2. The germline V gene has CDR1 MNHEY and CDR2 SVGAGI. This CDR3 region has 13 residues. The junction had 5 bases not matched to a gene; V was cut back by 6 bases and J by 3 bases.

The rearrangement links TRBV5-5 to TRBJ1-3, with no clear D. CDR3 length equals 15 residues. V lost 1 base to trimming and J lost 8 bases, with 16 bases between them. CDR1 is SGHKS, CDR2 YYEKEE, per germline (reference sequence). This chain's CDR3 is CASSLFQSRGDTIYF. The DNA for the CDR3 is TGTGCCAGCAGCTTGTTTCAATCCCGGGGAGACACCATATATTTT. Complete variable domain (other parts from reference TRBV5-5 and TRBJ1-3): DAGVTQSPTHLIKTRGQQVTLRCSPISGHKSVSWYQQVLGQGPQFIFQYYEKEERGRGNFPDRFSARQFPNYSSELNVNALLLGDSALYLCASSLFQSRGDTIYFGEGSWLTVV.

This chain connects TRBV5-1 to TRBJ2-7; 7 bases line up with TRBD1. The CDR3 length is 15 residues. Germline V lookup: CDR1 SGHRS, CDR2 YFSETQ. Trimming removed 4 bases from V and 7 bases from J; junction bases left unmatched: 14. CDR3 coding DNA: TGCGCCAGCAGCCGCACTACAGGGGCGGTTCGGGAGCAGTACTTC. Residues: CASSRTTGAVREQYF.

The rearrangement uses TRBV6-5 and TRBJ2-5; no clear D gene. The CDR3 is 13 amino acids. Per the germline V gene, CDR1 is MNHEY and CDR2 is SVGAGI. The V gene lost 4 bases and the J gene lost 3 bases, with 9 bases spanning the gap. The CDR3 reads CASSLDWEETQYF. The DNA of the CDR3 is TGTGCCAGCAGTTTAGACTGGGAAGAGACCCAGTACTTC.

This clone was observed a handful of times. The chain uses TRBV13 and TRBJ2-5; 13 nucleotides line up with TRBD2. Germline lookup yields CDR1 PRHDT and CDR2 FYEKMQ (reference sequence). The CDR3 has 14 residues. The V and J ends lost 4 bases and 5 bases, in that order; junction bases with no gene match: 1. CDR3 nucleotides: TGTGCCAGCAGCTCGGGACTAGCGGGGGAGACCCAGTACTTC. Amino acids: CASSSGLAGETQYF.

The J gene is TRBJ1-1, the V gene TRBV3-1 (or the pseudogene TRBV3-2), with D perhaps TRBD1 (6 bases). V lost 4 bases to trimming and J lost 1 base, with 10 bases between them. Germline V gene data show CDR1 as LGHDT and CDR2 as YNNKEL (reference sequence). The CDR3 totals 14 residues. The CDR3 sequence is CASSPSDRNTEAFF. CDR3 bases: TGTGCCAGCAGCCCATCGGACAGGAACACTGAAGCTTTCTTT.

This clone was seen only once. The chain links TRBV6-5 to TRBJ1-1; D may be TRBD1 (6 bases). There are 14 residues in the CDR3. The V and J ends lost 4 bases and 1 base respectively, with 10 bases between them. Looked up from germline, CDR1 is MNHEY and CDR2 is SVGAGI. CDR3 sequence: CASSFDRRNTEAFF. CDR3 sequence (DNA): TGTGCCAGCAGTTTCGACAGGCGGAACACTGAAGCTTTCTTT.

The rearrangement links TRBV3-1 (or the pseudogene TRBV3-2) to TRBJ2-5, with TRBD1 as a possible D gene (5 bases). CDR1 is LGHDT and CDR2 is YNNKEL in the germline V gene (reference sequence). The CDR3 is 14 amino acids. V gave up 2 bases and J gave up 5 bases, with 12 bases separating them. The CDR3 sequence is CASSQIGHGETQYF. CDR3 bases: TGTGCCAGCAGCCAAATTGGACACGGGGAGACCCAGTACTTC.

The chain is built from TRBV5-8 and TRBJ2-5, with TRBD2 identical over 14 bases. V trimming: 1 base; J trimming: 5 bases; junction bases outside the gene matches: 4. The V gene's germline CDR1 is SGHTS and CDR2 YDEGEE. The CDR3 is 16 amino acids. The CDR3 nucleotides read TGTGCCAGCAGCTTGCGGGGACTAGCGGGAGTCGAGACCCAGTACTTC. Its protein is CASSLRGLAGVETQYF. The full variable domain, with the rest looked up from reference TRBV5-8 and TRBJ2-5, is EAGVTQSPTHLIKTRGQQATLRCSPISGHTSVYWYQQALGLGLQFLLWYDEGEERNRGNFPPRFSGRQFPNYSSELNVNALELEDSALYLCASSLRGLAGVETQYFGPGTRLLVL.

The chain employs TRBV25-1 and TRBJ2-3, with 7 positions matching TRBD2. The V and J ends lost 3 bases and 5 bases, in that order; junction bases with no gene match: 8. Germline V gene data show CDR1 as MGHDK and CDR2 as SYGVNS. This CDR3 region has 15 residues. The CDR3 is CASSDQAGTGDTQYF. CDR3 DNA: TGTGCCAGCAGTGATCAAGCGGGGACGGGAGATACGCAGTATTTT.

The gene calls are TRBV20-1 and TRBJ1-6; tentatively, D is TRBD1 (6 bases). V lost 3 bases and J 4 bases, leaving 13 bases between the germline ends. CDR1 DFQATT and CDR2 SNEGSKA come from the germline V gene (reference sequence). The CDR3 has 15 residues. In DNA, the CDR3 is TGCAGTGCTAGTAGGGAGACAGGTTATAATTCACCCCTCCACTTT. Translated, it gives CSASRETGYNSPLHF.